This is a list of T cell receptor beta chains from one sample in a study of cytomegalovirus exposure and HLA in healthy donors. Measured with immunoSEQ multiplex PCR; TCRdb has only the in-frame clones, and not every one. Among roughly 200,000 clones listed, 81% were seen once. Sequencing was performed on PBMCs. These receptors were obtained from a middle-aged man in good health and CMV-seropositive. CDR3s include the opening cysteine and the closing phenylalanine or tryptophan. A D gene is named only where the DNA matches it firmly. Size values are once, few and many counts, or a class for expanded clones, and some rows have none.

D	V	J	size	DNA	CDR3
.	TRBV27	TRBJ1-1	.	TGTGCCAGCAGTAGATCGACAGGACGTGAAGCTTTCTTT	CASSRSTGREAFF
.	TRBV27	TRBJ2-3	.	TGTGCCAGCAGTTTAAATTTCCGGACAATCGAGTATTTT	CASSLNFRTIEYF
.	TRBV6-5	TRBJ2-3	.	TGTGCCAGCAGCTCCCGGGGGGCCGTCGATACGCAGTATTTT	CASSSRGAVDTQYF
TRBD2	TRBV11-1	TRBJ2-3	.	TGTGCCACCCAATCCGGGACTACGACAATCACAGATACGCAGTATTTT	CATQSGTTTITDTQYF
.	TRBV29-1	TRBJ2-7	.	TGCAGCGCAGGCGGGGACTCCTACGAGCAGTACTTC	CSAGGDSYEQYF
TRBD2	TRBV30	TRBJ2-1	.	TGTGCCTGGAGTGTAGAAGCGGGGCGCTCCTACAATGAGCAGTTCTTC	CAWSVEAGRSYNEQFF
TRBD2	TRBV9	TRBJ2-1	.	TGTGCCAGCAGCTTCCGAACGGAACCAGCGGGAGGCCCCTACAATGAGCAGTTCTTC	CASSFRTEPAGGPYNEQFF
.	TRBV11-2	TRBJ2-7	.	TGTGCCAGCAGCTTATGGAGGTCCAGCCTGGCGACCTACGAGCAGTACTTC	CASSLWRSSLATYEQYF
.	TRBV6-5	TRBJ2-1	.	TGTGCCAGCAGTTACTCGAGGGCCTCCTACAATGAGCAGTTCTTC	CASSYSRASYNEQFF
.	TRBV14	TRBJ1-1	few	TGTGCCAGCAGCCAAGATATCCAGGGCCGAACTGAAGCTTTCTTT	CASSQDIQGRTEAFF
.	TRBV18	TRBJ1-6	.	TGTGCCAGCTCACCCCGGGCGGGGTCGGATAATTCACCCCTCCACTTT	CASSPRAGSDNSPLHF
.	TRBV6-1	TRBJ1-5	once	TGTGCCAGCAGTGAACCGGGCCGGGGTCAGCCCCAGCATTTT	CASSEPGRGQPQHF
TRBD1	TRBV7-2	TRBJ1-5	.	TGTACCAGCAGCTTGGGACAGAATCAGCCCCAGCATTTT	CTSSLGQNQPQHF
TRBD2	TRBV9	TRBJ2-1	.	TGTGCCAGCAGCCCTCTGGGACTAGCGGGAGACAATGAGCAGTTCTTC	CASSPLGLAGDNEQFF
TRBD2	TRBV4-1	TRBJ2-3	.	TGCGCCAGCAGCCAACCTCCAGAACTAGCGGGAGCTAGCACAGATACGCAGTATTTT	CASSQPPELAGASTDTQYF
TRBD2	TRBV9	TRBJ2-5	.	TGTGCCAGCAGCATGGGACTAGACGAAGAGACCCAGTACTTC	CASSMGLDEETQYF
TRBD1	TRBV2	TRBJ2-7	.	TGTGCCAGCAGTGGGGACAGGGGCTACGAGCAGTACTTC	CASSGDRGYEQYF
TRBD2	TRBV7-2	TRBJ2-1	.	TGTGCCAGCAGCTTAGCCTTACCGACTAGCCGGAGTGAGCAGTTCTTC	CASSLALPTSRSEQFF
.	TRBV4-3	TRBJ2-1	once	TGCGCCAGCAGCCAAGACCTCGCGGGAACGTACAATGAGCAGTTCTTC	CASSQDLAGTYNEQFF
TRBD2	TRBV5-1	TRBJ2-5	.	TGCGCCAGCAGCTTGAGGGCTAGCGGGAGGCCAGAGACCCAGTACTTC	CASSLRASGRPETQYF